Listed here are 27 T cell receptor beta chains from one sample, sequenced in a study of T cell responses to AZD1222 COVID-19 vaccine (dated by TCRdb to the early 2020s). Libraries came from the immunoSEQ multiplex PCR assay. TCRdb took over this immuneACCESS table, retaining in-frame rearrangements with V and J assigned. Such tables are incomplete; in checked studies, under half of the missing clones stem from an unresolved V gene, and the remainder is unexplained. In all, the sample holds about 75,000 clones, and approximately 88% of those were seen once. More than 8% of the sample belongs to the ten largest clones. The time point label, as the study defines it: about 28 days (+/-7) after the second vaccine dose. Reading the label with the study, this specimen's treatment or condition is: meningococcal conjugate vaccine given as trial control. The sequences come from peripheral blood, collected 28 days after the second dose of the MenACWY control vaccine. The receptor set was obtained from an adult who received the MenACWY meningococcal vaccine as a control.

The table lists this clone with a few counts. V is TRBV30 and J is TRBJ1-5; D is ambiguous. The germline V gene encodes CDR1 GTSNPN and CDR2 SVGIG (reference sequence). This CDR3 has 15 residues. V was clipped by 0 bases and J by 0 bases, with 9 bases between them. CDR3 nucleotide sequence: TGTGCCTGGAGTGTAGGAAGTTATAGCAATCAGCCCCAGCATTTT. The encoded protein is CAWSVGSYSNQPQHF.

The chain has TRBV5-1 and TRBJ2-7; tentatively, D is TRBD1 or TRBD2 (6 bases each). The germline V gene has CDR1 SGHRS and CDR2 YFSETQ. Trimming removed 1 base at V and 4 bases at J, with 12 bases between. The CDR3 is made up of 14 amino acids. The CDR3 sequence: CASSLSGGQYEQYF. As DNA, the CDR3 is TGCGCCAGCAGCTTGTCCGGGGGCCAATACGAGCAGTACTTC.

V usage is TRBV4-3 and J usage is TRBJ1-1; TRBD1 might be the D (5 bases). The V and J ends lost 2 bases and 1 base respectively, with 14 bases between them. This CDR3 has 16 residues. From germline, CDR1 is LGHNA and CDR2 YSLEER. CDR3 sequence: CASSQLREGTNTEAFF. CDR3 DNA: TGCGCCAGCAGCCAATTAAGAGAGGGGACGAACACTGAAGCTTTCTTT.

V is TRBV5-1 and J is TRBJ2-3, with D possibly matching TRBD1 (6 bases). From germline, CDR1 is SGHRS and CDR2 YFSETQ. This CDR3 has 15 residues. V was shortened by 1 base and J by 0 bases, with 9 bases between the two germline ends. The CDR3 loop reads CASSLLGHSTDTQYF. The CDR3 DNA sequence: TGCGCCAGCAGCTTGTTGGGACATAGCACAGATACGCAGTATTTT.

The rearrangement joins TRBV19 to TRBJ2-5; a weak D match, TRBD2 (6 bases). With 5 bases removed from V and 4 bases from J, the gap between germline ends came to 14 bases. The CDR3 spans 14 residues. Germline assignment: CDR1 LNHDA and CDR2 SQIVND (reference sequence). The CDR3 loop is CASSSGTGRETQYF. CDR3 bases: TGTGCCAGTAGTTCCGGGACTGGGCGAGAGACCCAGTACTTC.

V usage is TRBV6-5 and J usage is TRBJ1-1; D gene unclear. The CDR3 length is 14 residues. Trimming pared 6 bases from V and 1 base from J, leaving 12 bases between. CDR1 MNHEY and CDR2 SVGAGI come from the germline V gene. Written as DNA, the CDR3 is TGTGCCAGCAGCCGGCGGGCGCGGAACACTGAAGCTTTCTTT. Its protein product is CASSRRARNTEAFF.

CDR3 in amino acids: CASSQGDRLTGELFF. In DNA, the CDR3 is TGCGCCAGCAGCCAGGGGGACAGGCTGACCGGGGAGCTGTTTTTT. The chain links TRBV4-1 to TRBJ2-2, with TRBD1 matching 8 bases. The V segment lost 3 bases and the J segment 5 bases; nucleotides outside the gene matches: 5. The CDR3 spans 15 residues. Germline V gene sequence: CDR1 MGHRA, CDR2 YSYEKL.

The rearrangement links TRBV6-6 to TRBJ2-5; TRBD2 aligns across 7 bases. Germline V gene sequence: CDR1 MNHNY, CDR2 SVGAGI (reference sequence). The J segment lost 7 bases and the V segment lost 4 bases, leaving 12 bases of the junction unmatched. This CDR3 region has 15 residues. The CDR3 loop reads CASSSNLAGQRTQYF. The CDR3 DNA reads TGTGCCAGCAGTTCCAACTTAGCGGGTCAGAGGACCCAGTACTTC.

The chain has TRBV24-1 and TRBJ1-2; TRBD1 agrees at 7 bases. Trimming at V came to 1 base and at J to 6 bases, leaving 7 bases not matched to a gene. CDR1 and CDR2 (germline): KGHDR, SFDVKD. There are 15 residues in the CDR3. DNA for the CDR3: TGTGCCACCAGTGATTTTCGGACAGGTGAGGATGGCTACACCTTC. Translation gives CATSDFRTGEDGYTF.

The chain couples TRBV19 to TRBJ1-2; D remains ambiguous. With 3 bases removed from V and 8 bases from J, the gap between germline ends came to 16 bases. This CDR3 spans 14 amino acids. From germline, CDR1 is LNHDA and CDR2 SQIVND (reference sequence). The CDR3 here is CASSIALDGGGYTF. The CDR3 DNA is TGTGCCAGTAGTATCGCGCTCGACGGTGGAGGCTACACCTTC.

The chain is built from TRBV2 and TRBJ1-5, with D tentatively TRBD1 (5 bases). Trimming stripped 1 base from V and 7 bases from J, with 20 bases between. CDR3 size: 17 residues. Looked up from germline, CDR1 is SNHLY and CDR2 is FYNNEI. The CDR3 loop is CASSEEQVAPEGQPQHF. CDR3 DNA sequence: TGTGCCAGCAGTGAAGAACAGGTGGCGCCGGAGGGCCAGCCCCAGCATTTT.

The chain has TRBV5-4 and TRBJ1-4, with a possible D match to TRBD1 (6 bases). This CDR3 spans 12 amino acids. V lost 4 bases and J lost 8, with 9 bases in between. CDR1 is SGHNT, CDR2 YYREEE, per germline (reference sequence). The CDR3 region has the DNA TGTGCCAGCAGCACCCAGGGGGAAAAACTGTTTTTT. This sequence encodes CASSTQGEKLFF.

This sequence joins TRBV28 and TRBJ1-5; TRBD1 is a possible D gene (5 bases). The V end was cut by 2 bases, the J end by 3 bases, with 11 bases between. The CDR3 contains 15 residues. Germline V gene sequence: CDR1 MDHEN, CDR2 SYDVKM. CDR3 protein: CASSLRGGNNQPQHF. DNA of the CDR3: TGTGCCAGCAGTTTAAGGGGTGGAAACAATCAGCCCCAGCATTTT.

CDR3 in amino acids: CASSPDRSKETQYF. CDR3 coding DNA: TGTGCCAGCAGCCCCGACAGATCCAAAGAGACCCAGTACTTC. The chain carries TRBV11-2 and TRBJ2-5, with TRBD1 as a possible D gene (5 bases). Between the trimmed V and J ends, which lost 5 bases and 3 bases, there was a span of 13 bases. The CDR3 consists of 14 residues. Germline V gene sequence: CDR1 SGHAT, CDR2 FQNNGV. Full variable domain (outside the CDR3, taken from reference TRBV11-2 and TRBJ2-5): EAGVAQSPRYKIIEKRQSVAFWCNPISGHATLYWYQQILGQGPKLLIQFQNNGVVDDSQLPKDRFSAERLKGVDSTLKIQPAKLEDSAVYLCASSPDRSKETQYFGPGTRLLVL.

The chain uses TRBV7-6 and TRBJ2-2, with D tentatively TRBD1 (5 bases). Trimming removed 1 base from V and 3 bases from J, with 9 bases in between. The germline CDR1 and CDR2 sequences are SGHVS and FNYEAQ. CDR3 length: 15 amino acids. The CDR3 DNA is TGTGCCAGCAGCTTAGGACAGATAGACACCGGGGAGCTGTTTTTT. Protein product: CASSLGQIDTGELFF.

J is TRBJ2-5 and V is TRBV11-1; 15 nucleotides align to TRBD2. Germline V gives CDR1 SGHAT, CDR2 FQDESV (reference sequence). The CDR3 sequence is 16 residues long. Unmatched junction bases numbered 4, after V lost 4 bases and J lost 4 bases. CDR3 protein: CASSSGLAGGPETQYF. The CDR3 DNA follows: TGTGCCAGCAGCTCGGGACTAGCGGGGGGTCCAGAGACCCAGTACTTC.

The chain carries TRBV6-5 and TRBJ2-7; no clear D. The V and J ends lost 8 bases and 2 bases respectively, with 7 bases between them. This CDR3 has 11 amino acids. Germline V gene data show CDR1 as MNHEY and CDR2 as SVGAGI. This chain's CDR3 is CASEVTYEQYF. CDR3 sequence (DNA): TGTGCCAGCGAGGTGACCTACGAGCAGTACTTC.

V is TRBV3-1 (or the pseudogene TRBV3-2) and J is TRBJ2-3, with 12 positions matching TRBD2. The germline V gene encodes CDR1 LGHDT and CDR2 YNNKEL (reference sequence). Unmatched junction bases numbered 13, after V lost 3 bases and J lost 12 bases. The CDR3 has 16 amino acids. In DNA form, the CDR3 reads TGTGCCAGCAGCCAGTTACTAGCGGGGGGAACCGAAAGTCAGTATTTT. Translated, it gives CASSQLLAGGTESQYF.

This chain connects TRBV2 to TRBJ1-3; 11 nucleotides agree with TRBD1. J was trimmed by 2 bases and V by 7 bases; bases with no gene match: 4. The CDR3 consists of 15 residues. CDR1 and CDR2 from the germline V gene are SNHLY and FYNNEI. As DNA, the CDR3 is TGTGCCAGCATACCGGGACAGGGGGCTGGAAACACCATATATTTT. Its translation: CASIPGQGAGNTIYF.

The chain has TRBV7-2 and TRBJ1-1; D is unclear. Germline CDR1 and CDR2: SGHTA and FQGNSA. The CDR3 has 12 residues. Trimming stripped 7 bases from V and 3 bases from J, with 9 bases between. The CDR3 loop reads CASIRGYTEAFF. CDR3 DNA: TGTGCCAGCATCCGGGGTTACACTGAAGCTTTCTTT.

This clone was seen a single time. The sample has other DNA sequences that encode this CDR3 too. This chain links TRBV14 with TRBJ2-5; D is undetermined. This CDR3 is built from 12 residues. Germline CDR1 and CDR2: SGHDN and FVKESK. With 1 base removed from V and 4 bases from J, the gap between germline ends came to 4 bases. Written as DNA, the CDR3 is TGTGCCAGCAGCCAAGTTCGAGAGACCCAGTACTTC. Amino acids: CASSQVRETQYF.

This clone was detected once. Different DNA sequences within this sample yield the same CDR3. The chain couples TRBV12-3 or TRBV12-4 to TRBJ2-3; D may be TRBD1 (5 bases). Trimming removed 5 bases at V and 1 base at J, with 7 bases between. The CDR3 covers 13 residues. CDR3: CASSLQGTDTQYF. In DNA form, the CDR3 reads TGTGCCAGCAGTCTACAGGGCACAGATACGCAGTATTTT.

CDR3 amino acids: CASSGGYASTDTQYF. CDR3 coding DNA: TGTGCCAGTAGTGGCGGGTACGCTAGCACAGATACGCAGTATTTT. J is TRBJ2-3 and V is TRBV19; TRBD2 might be the D (5 bases). V lost 5 bases to trimming and J lost 0 bases, with 12 bases between them. The CDR3 is made up of 15 amino acids. The V gene's germline CDR1 is LNHDA and CDR2 SQIVND (reference sequence).

V is TRBV12-3 or TRBV12-4 and J is TRBJ2-5; D gene unclear. The CDR3 totals 13 residues. Trimming stripped 1 base from V and 4 bases from J, with 7 bases between. The CDR3 DNA reads as TGTGCCAGCAGTTTAGTAGCTAGAGAGACCCAGTACTTC. It translates to CASSLVARETQYF.

The rearrangement joins TRBV19 to TRBJ1-2, with 9 bases fitting TRBD1. J lost 4 bases, V lost 4 bases, and 10 bases had no gene match. The germline V gene encodes CDR1 LNHDA and CDR2 SQIVND (reference sequence). The CDR3 covers 16 residues. Here the CDR3 DNA reads TGTGCCAGTAGTACCACGGGACAGGGTTTTGGCTATGGCTACACCTTC. It codes for CASSTTGQGFGYGYTF.

The V call is TRBV6-1, the J call TRBJ2-1; no definite D call. Germline lookup yields CDR1 MNHNS and CDR2 SASEGT. The CDR3 runs to 14 residues. V was pared by 0 bases and J by 8 bases, with 11 bases between. The CDR3 reads CASSEAVVHYEQFF. CDR3 nucleotides: TGTGCCAGCAGTGAAGCGGTGGTACACTATGAGCAGTTCTTC.

The sample holds one count of this clone. The V gene is TRBV4-2, the J gene TRBJ2-1, with D tentatively TRBD2 (5 bases). CDR3 size: 14 residues. From germline, CDR1 is LGHNA and CDR2 YNFKEQ. Trimming removed 1 base at V and 10 bases at J, with 14 bases between. This CDR3 is CASSQGGPGNEQFF. CDR3 nucleotides: TGTGCCAGCAGCCAAGGAGGGCCGGGGAACGAGCAGTTCTTC.